These T cell receptor beta chains were read from a single sample in a study of blood T cell repertoires in COVID-19. Assay used: immunoSEQ multiplex PCR; TCRdb lists only in-frame clones, some missing. Of about 270,000 clones listed, under 95% were seen once; the top ten hold approximately 3%. The sample consisted of PBMCs or T cells enriched from blood (not recorded which). The receptors derive from a man aged 35-49 years who had been exposed to COVID-19. Both conserved end residues are part of each CDR3.

J gene | V gene | CDR3 protein
TRBJ1-5 | TRBV19 | CASSMSVNQPQHF
TRBJ2-1 | TRBV28 | CASSPGRENEQFF
TRBJ1-2 | TRBV3-1/TRBV3-2 | CASSPYREGGYTF
TRBJ2-5 | TRBV28 | CASSPYGTSEVGETQYF
TRBJ2-5 | TRBV9 | CASSVAPQGETQYF
TRBJ1-2 | TRBV29-1 | CSVDEAYGYTF
TRBJ1-2 | TRBV2 | CASSEYGTGAGYGYTF
TRBJ2-5 | TRBV5-1 | CASSPSKGAGETQYF
TRBJ2-7 | TRBV11-3 | CASSLIVDRGYEQYF
TRBJ1-2 | TRBV9 | CASSDGDSTTNYGYTF
TRBJ2-2 | TRBV27 | CASSLGQGVTGELFF
TRBJ2-1 | TRBV21-1 | CASSKVFLLRTSGSLDYNEQFF
TRBJ2-3 | TRBV5-4 | CASSSGTSWSSTDTQYF
TRBJ2-7 | TRBV2 | CASRQGELNEQYF
TRBJ2-7 | TRBV19 | CASGPGQGPYEQYF
TRBJ1-1 | TRBV19 | CASSITRGNTEAFF
TRBJ1-6 | TRBV27 | CASSPDSSYNSPLHF
TRBJ1-1 | TRBV12-3/TRBV12-4 | CASSPRTEAFF
TRBJ1-5 | TRBV30 | CAWSQDNQPQHF
TRBJ1-3 | TRBV5-1 | CASSLAGGHGNTIYF
TRBJ1-5 | TRBV5-6 | CASSSLGQPQHF
TRBJ1-5 | TRBV2 | CASSGTEGQPQHF
TRBJ2-1 | TRBV4-1 | CASSQDVAGSYNEQFF
TRBJ2-3 | TRBV5-1 | CASSSRTSGTDTQYF
TRBJ2-1 | TRBV29-1 | CSVDEQYNEQFF
TRBJ1-5 | TRBV27 | CASSLQGQPQHF
TRBJ2-3 | TRBV5-1 | CASSLAQGSTDTQYF
TRBJ1-2 | TRBV28 | CASSTHLSGGDGYTF
TRBJ1-6 | TRBV19 | CASSIDTSSPLHF
TRBJ2-5 | TRBV4-1 | CASSQVLAIPQETQYF
TRBJ2-1 | TRBV7-9 | CASSPRDSLYNEQFF
TRBJ1-1 | TRBV11-2 | CASSLGAGEAFF
TRBJ1-5 | TRBV12-5 | CASGLGTGTGNQPQHF
TRBJ1-2 | TRBV9 | CASSATGGALALYGYTF
TRBJ1-2 | TRBV29-1 | CSVSGTGGYTF
TRBJ1-1 | TRBV27 | CASTERGADTEAFF
TRBJ2-3 | TRBV12-3/TRBV12-4 | CASGGQVTQYF
TRBJ2-2 | TRBV7-9 | CASSSLAGWAGELFF
TRBJ2-1 | TRBV29-1 | CSVRAGGNNEQFF
TRBJ2-1 | TRBV2 | CASRGLAEINEQFF
TRBJ2-7 | TRBV7-9 | CASSQTGDSYEQYF
TRBJ1-3 | TRBV7-2 | CASSLRSGDGNTIYF
TRBJ1-1 | TRBV11-2 | CASSLGGGMEAFF
TRBJ2-7 | TRBV30 | CACGGTYEQYF
TRBJ2-3 | TRBV28 | CASSLSGGGPDTQYF
TRBJ1-1 | TRBV19 | CASSWQGVEAFF